Listed here are 19 T cell receptor beta chains from one sample, sequenced in a study of T-cell reconstitution after alpha-beta-depleted transplantation in children. Preparing the TCRbeta library involved the use of unique molecular identifiers. MiXCR, applied by TCRdb to the PCR reads, yields one record per CDR3 protein. The sample yields under 750,000 distinct CDR3 sequences, 20% to 25% seen once. This sample comprised PBMCs, mostly from graft donor cells, obtained 360 days after TCRalphabeta/CD19-depleted stem cell transplant. The source is a boy under two years old who had a stem cell transplant for acute myeloid leukemia, so the T cells may come from the graft donor.

In its sample, this clonotype was seen many times. The V call is TRBV7-2, the J call TRBJ2-2, with D perhaps TRBD2 (6 bases). V was pared by 6 bases and J by 0 bases, with 14 bases between. The CDR3 length is 16 residues. In germline, CDR1 is SGHTA, CDR2 FQGNSA. CDR3 protein: CASRRSGQTNTGELFF. Here the CDR3 DNA reads TGTGCCAGCAGACGAAGCGGGCAGACGAACACCGGGGAGCTGTTTTTT.

The gene calls are TRBV5-1 and TRBJ2-1; TRBD2 is a possible D gene (5 bases). The ends were cut back, 3 bases at V and 5 bases at J, with 15 bases in the middle. This CDR3 has 15 residues. Germline V lookup: CDR1 SGHRS, CDR2 YFSETQ. The CDR3 loop reads CASSSQPSLNNEQFF. The CDR3 coding sequence is TGCGCCAGCAGCTCGCAACCTAGCCTTAACAATGAGCAGTTCTTC.

There are a few counts of this clonotype. The chain uses TRBV11-2 and TRBJ1-5; D is ambiguous. The CDR3 runs 14 residues. Per the germline V gene, CDR1 is SGHAT and CDR2 is FQNNGV. With 5 bases removed from V and 5 bases from J, the gap between germline ends came to 13 bases. The CDR3 DNA is TGTGCCAGCAGCCAGGCGGGGTTATATCAGCCCCAGCATTTT. Residues: CASSQAGLYQPQHF.

CDR3 sequence reads: CSARESGGLYNEQFF. The CDR3 region has the DNA TGCAGTGCTAGAGAAAGCGGGGGCCTCTACAATGAGCAGTTCTTC. The chain recombines TRBV20-1 with TRBJ2-1; 8 nucleotides line up with TRBD2. The J segment lost 3 bases and the V segment lost 0 bases, leaving 4 bases of the junction unmatched. The CDR3 loop spans 15 amino acids. CDR1 and CDR2 (germline): DFQATT, SNEGSKA (reference sequence).

This clonotype came up many times. V and J are TRBV15 and TRBJ2-6; a possible D gene is TRBD1 (6 bases). Trimming cost V 2 bases and J 10 bases, with 18 bases left between them. The CDR3 is 16 amino acids. In germline, CDR1 is LNHNV, CDR2 YYDKDF (reference sequence). Written as DNA, the CDR3 is TGTGCCACCAGCAGAAGATATCCCGACAGGCTGAACGTCCTGACTTTC. This encodes CATSRRYPDRLNVLTF.

This clonotype has just a few counts. The rearrangement joins TRBV20-1 to TRBJ2-3; the D is unclear. V was clipped by 0 bases and J by 0 bases, with 10 bases between them. Germline-derived CDR1 and CDR2 are DFQATT and SNEGSKA (reference sequence). CDR3 length: 15 amino acids. CDR3 bases: TGCAGTGCTAGAGATCCTGGTACTAGCACAGATACGCAGTATTTT. The encoded protein is CSARDPGTSTDTQYF.

The rearrangement uses TRBV20-1 and TRBJ2-7; D may be TRBD1 (6 bases). Germline CDR1 and CDR2: DFQATT and SNEGSKA (reference sequence). This CDR3 region has 14 residues. V was cut by 4 bases and J by 4 bases, with 17 bases left in between. The CDR3 DNA sequence: TGCAGTGCTACAGTGGGGGCCAGCCCATACGAGCAGTACGTC. This sequence encodes CSATVGASPYEQYV.

The table lists this clonotype with many counts. The chain links TRBV12-3 or TRBV12-4 to TRBJ2-1, with a tentative D call TRBD2 (6 bases). There are 15 residues in the CDR3. Trimming pared 5 bases from V and 6 bases from J, leaving 17 bases between. The CDR3 protein is CASSPRLVIANEQFF. In nucleotides, the CDR3 is TGTGCCAGCAGTCCCAGACTAGTAATCGCCAATGAGCAGTTCTTC.

The chain combines TRBV20-1 with TRBJ2-3; 11 bases match TRBD1. In germline, CDR1 is DFQATT, CDR2 SNEGSKA (reference sequence). This CDR3 has 14 residues. J gave up 4 bases and V 1 base, and 1 base lay outside the gene matches. The CDR3 sequence is CSARAGQGADTQYF. The CDR3 bases are TGCAGTGCTAGAGCGGGACAGGGGGCAGATACGCAGTATTTT.

This clonotype was counted at least ten times. The chain joins TRBV6-5 to TRBJ1-1; D gene uncertain. Trimming left V 8 bases short and J 6 bases short, with 13 bases between. The germline gives CDR1 MNHEY, CDR2 SVGAGI. The CDR3 contains 12 residues. In DNA, the CDR3 is TGTGCCAGCGGACCCCGGAGCCCTGAAGCTTTCTTT. As protein: CASGPRSPEAFF.

The genes are TRBV29-1 and TRBJ1-4, with D hard to call. Looked up from germline, CDR1 is SQVTM and CDR2 is ANQGSEA. Trimming took 4 bases from V and 4 from J, leaving 13 bases between them. The CDR3 has 14 amino acids. The CDR3, as DNA: TGCAGCGTTGCGATGGCCGGGGTTAATGAAAAACTGTTTTTT. Protein: CSVAMAGVNEKLFF.

Turning to this clonotype: With a much larger clone just one base away, this may be a read error. The chain uses TRBV27 and TRBJ2-1; the D is unclear. The germline V gene has CDR1 MNHEY and CDR2 SMNVEV (reference sequence). The CDR3 contains 11 residues. V was trimmed by 3 bases and J by 7 bases, leaving 4 bases between them. This CDR3 reads CASSLQNEQFF. CDR3 bases: TGTGCCAGCAGTTTGCAGAATGAGCAGTTCTTC.

This chain joins TRBV3-1 and TRBJ2-7; D unresolved. Trimming took 1 base from V and 3 from J, leaving 16 bases between them. Germline V gene sequence: CDR1 LGHDT, CDR2 YNNKEL (reference sequence). This CDR3 contains 16 residues. The CDR3 protein is CASSQGPTATVYEQYF. CDR3 in DNA: TGTGCCAGCAGCCAAGGTCCCACCGCGACCGTCTACGAGCAGTACTTC.

This clonotype was found a few times. J is TRBJ1-5 and V is TRBV5-1; D not certain. The CDR3 covers 14 residues. CDR1 and CDR2 from the germline V gene are SGHRS and YFSETQ. V was clipped by 0 bases and J by 4 bases, with 8 bases between them. CDR3 DNA: TGCGCCAGCAGCTTGGACAGTGGGAATCAGCCCCAGCATTTT. Translated: CASSLDSGNQPQHF. The entire variable domain, with the rest obtained from reference TRBV5-1 and TRBJ1-5, is as follows: KAGVTQTPRYLIKTRGQQVTLSCSPISGHRSVSWYQQTPGQGLQFLFEYFSETQRNKGNFPGRFSGRQFSNSRSEMNVSTLELGDSALYLCASSLDSGNQPQHFGDGTRLSIL.

The table lists this clonotype with a few counts. The chain combines TRBV5-1 with TRBJ1-5; D is unclear. Trimming took off 7 bases at V and 3 bases at J, with 14 bases between the two ends. The CDR3 loop spans 14 amino acids. Per the germline V gene, CDR1 is SGHRS and CDR2 is YFSETQ. CDR3 DNA sequence: TGCGCCAGCGTTAGGCCTAGACCCAATCAGCCCCAGCATTTT. The encoded protein is CASVRPRPNQPQHF.

This clonotype has more than one count but fewer than ten. The V call is TRBV2, the J call TRBJ2-7; D call uncertain. Looked up from germline, CDR1 is SNHLY and CDR2 is FYNNEI. V was clipped by 5 bases and J by 4 bases, with 9 bases between them. The CDR3 consists of 12 residues. CDR3 amino acids: CASSPVQYEQYF. CDR3 in DNA: TGTGCCAGCAGTCCCGTTCAATACGAGCAGTACTTC.

This clonotype was seen just once. DNA of the CDR3: TGTGCCAGCAGTGATGTGATCCGACTAGCGCAAAACATTCAGTACTTC. Its translation is CASSDVIRLAQNIQYF. This chain uses TRBV2 with TRBJ2-4; 8 nucleotides align to TRBD2. In germline, CDR1 is SNHLY, CDR2 FYNNEI. CDR3 length: 16 amino acids. With V trimmed by 3 bases and J by 5 bases, 9 bases remained unmatched.

This clonotype has just a few counts. The V and J genes are TRBV4-1 and TRBJ2-3, with D unclear. CDR3 length: 18 amino acids. Trimming stripped 0 bases from V and 3 bases from J, with 19 bases between. Looked up from germline, CDR1 is MGHRA and CDR2 is YSYEKL. CDR3 sequence (DNA): TGCGCCAGCAGCCAAGAGATCTCCGGGTCCCCGCCTACAGATACGCAGTATTTT. Its translation: CASSQEISGSPPTDTQYF.

This chain joins TRBV20-1 and TRBJ2-5; the D gene is possibly TRBD1 (5 bases). The CDR3 has 14 amino acids. CDR1 is DFQATT, CDR2 SNEGSKA, per germline (reference sequence). V lost 5 bases, J lost 5 bases, and 18 bases lay in between. This CDR3 reads CSAPGDRLRETQYF. In DNA, the CDR3 is TGCAGTGCTCCGGGCGACAGACTTCGCGAGACCCAGTACTTC.